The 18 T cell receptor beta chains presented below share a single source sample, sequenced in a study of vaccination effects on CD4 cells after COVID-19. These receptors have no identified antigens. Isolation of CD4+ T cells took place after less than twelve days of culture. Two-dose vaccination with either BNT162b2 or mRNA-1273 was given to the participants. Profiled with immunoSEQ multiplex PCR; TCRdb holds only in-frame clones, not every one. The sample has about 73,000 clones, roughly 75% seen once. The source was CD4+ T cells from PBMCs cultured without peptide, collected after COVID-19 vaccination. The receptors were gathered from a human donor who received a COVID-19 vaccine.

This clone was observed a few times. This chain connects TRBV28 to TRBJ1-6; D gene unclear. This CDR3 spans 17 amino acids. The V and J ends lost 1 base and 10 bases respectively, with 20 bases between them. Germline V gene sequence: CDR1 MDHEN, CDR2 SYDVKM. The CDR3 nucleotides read TGTGCCAGCAGTTTATTGGCAATCGCCAAGGCAGGCTCACCCCTCCACTTT. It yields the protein CASSLLAIAKAGSPLHF.

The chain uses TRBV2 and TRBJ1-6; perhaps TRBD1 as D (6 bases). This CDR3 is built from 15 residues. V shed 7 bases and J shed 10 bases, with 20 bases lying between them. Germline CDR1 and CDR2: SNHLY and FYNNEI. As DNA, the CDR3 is TGTGCCAGCATGGGAGACAGGAATTCTAACTCACCCCTCCACTTT. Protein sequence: CASMGDRNSNSPLHF. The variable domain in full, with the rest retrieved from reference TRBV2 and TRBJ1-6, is EPEVTQTPSHQVTQMGQEVILRCVPISNHLYFYWYRQILGQKVEFLVSFYNNEISEKSEIFDDQFSVERPDGSNFTLKIRSTKLEDSAMYFCASMGDRNSNSPLHFGNGTRLTVT.

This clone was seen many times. The CDR3 region is CASSQYQGDTEAFF. CDR3 in DNA: TGCGCCAGCAGCCAATATCAAGGGGACACTGAAGCTTTCTTT. The J gene is TRBJ1-1, the V gene TRBV4-3; D may be TRBD1 (5 bases). Deletions cut 2 bases from V and 3 bases from J, with 10 bases between. Looked up from germline, CDR1 is LGHNA and CDR2 is YSLEER. This CDR3 region has 14 residues.

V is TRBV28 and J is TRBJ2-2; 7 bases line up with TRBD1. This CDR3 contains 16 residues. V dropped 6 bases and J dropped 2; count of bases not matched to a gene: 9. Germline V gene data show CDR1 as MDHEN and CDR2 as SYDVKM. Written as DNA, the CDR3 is TGTGCCAGCAGCATAGGGGGCAGCCACAACACCGGGGAGCTGTTTTTT. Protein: CASSIGGSHNTGELFF.

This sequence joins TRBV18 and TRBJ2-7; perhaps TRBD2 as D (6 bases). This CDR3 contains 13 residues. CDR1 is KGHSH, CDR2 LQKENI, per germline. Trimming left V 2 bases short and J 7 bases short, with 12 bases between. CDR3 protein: CASSPDGLREQYV. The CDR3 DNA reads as TGTGCCAGCTCACCAGATGGACTACGGGAGCAGTACGTC.

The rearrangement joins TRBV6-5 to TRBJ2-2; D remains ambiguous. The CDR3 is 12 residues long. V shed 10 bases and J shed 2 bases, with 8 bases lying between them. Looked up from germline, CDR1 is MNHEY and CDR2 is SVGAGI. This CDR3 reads CATLTNTGELFF. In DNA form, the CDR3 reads TGTGCCACCCTTACTAACACCGGGGAGCTGTTTTTT.

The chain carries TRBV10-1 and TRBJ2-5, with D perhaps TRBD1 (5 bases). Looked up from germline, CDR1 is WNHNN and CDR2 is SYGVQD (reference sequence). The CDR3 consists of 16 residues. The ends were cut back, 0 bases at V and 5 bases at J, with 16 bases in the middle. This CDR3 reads CASSESVGAVAETQYF. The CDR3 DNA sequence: TGCGCCAGCAGTGAGTCCGTTGGGGCAGTGGCCGAGACCCAGTACTTC.

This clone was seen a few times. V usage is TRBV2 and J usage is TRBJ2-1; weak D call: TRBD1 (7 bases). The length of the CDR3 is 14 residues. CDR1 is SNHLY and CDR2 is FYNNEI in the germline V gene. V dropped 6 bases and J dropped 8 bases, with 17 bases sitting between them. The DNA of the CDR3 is TGTGCCAGCAGCCGAAATCAGGGGGGCGATGAGCAGTTCTTC. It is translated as CASSRNQGGDEQFF.

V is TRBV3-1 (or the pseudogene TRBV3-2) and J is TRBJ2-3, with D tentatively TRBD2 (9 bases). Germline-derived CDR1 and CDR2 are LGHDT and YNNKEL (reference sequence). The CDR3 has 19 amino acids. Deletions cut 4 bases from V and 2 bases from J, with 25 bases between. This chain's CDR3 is CASSPRTGLSGGPTDTQYF. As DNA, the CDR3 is TGTGCCAGCAGCCCTCGGACAGGGCTGAGCGGGGGGCCCACAGATACGCAGTATTTT.

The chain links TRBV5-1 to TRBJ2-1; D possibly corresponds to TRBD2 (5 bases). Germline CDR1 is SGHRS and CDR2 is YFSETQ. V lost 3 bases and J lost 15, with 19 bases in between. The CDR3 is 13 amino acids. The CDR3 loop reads CASSSLSVGEGFF. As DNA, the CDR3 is TGCGCCAGCAGCTCCCTGTCCGTGGGAGAGGGGTTCTTC.

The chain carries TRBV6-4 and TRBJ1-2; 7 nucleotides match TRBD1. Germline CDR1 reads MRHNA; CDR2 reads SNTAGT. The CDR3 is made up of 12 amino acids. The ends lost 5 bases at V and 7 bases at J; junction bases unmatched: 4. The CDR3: CASSNDRVGYTF. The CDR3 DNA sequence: TGTGCCAGCAGTAACGACAGGGTTGGCTACACCTTC.

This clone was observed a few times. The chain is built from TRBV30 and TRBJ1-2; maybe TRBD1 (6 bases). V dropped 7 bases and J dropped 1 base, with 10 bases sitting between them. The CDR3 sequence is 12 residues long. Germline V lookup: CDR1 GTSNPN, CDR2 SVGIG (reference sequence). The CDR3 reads CAYSRGNYGYTF. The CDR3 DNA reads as TGTGCCTACTCCAGGGGTAACTATGGCTACACCTTC. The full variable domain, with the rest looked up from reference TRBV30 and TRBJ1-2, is SQTIHQWPATLVQPVGSPLSLECTVEGTSNPNLYWYRQAAGRGLQLLFYSVGIGQISSEVPQNLSASRPQDRQFILSSKKLLLSDSGFYLCAYSRGNYGYTFGSGTRLTVV.

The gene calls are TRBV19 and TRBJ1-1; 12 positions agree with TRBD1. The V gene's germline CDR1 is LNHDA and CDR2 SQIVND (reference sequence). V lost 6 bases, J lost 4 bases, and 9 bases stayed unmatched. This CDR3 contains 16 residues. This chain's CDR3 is CASRQGTGGRRTEAFF. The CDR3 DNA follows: TGTGCCAGTAGGCAAGGGACAGGGGGCCGTCGCACTGAAGCTTTCTTT.

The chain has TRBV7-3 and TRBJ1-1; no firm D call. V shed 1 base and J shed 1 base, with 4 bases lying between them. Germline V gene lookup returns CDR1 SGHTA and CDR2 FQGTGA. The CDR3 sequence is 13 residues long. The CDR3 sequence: CASSLSANTEAFF. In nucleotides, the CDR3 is TGTGCCAGCAGCTTAAGCGCGAACACTGAAGCTTTCTTT.

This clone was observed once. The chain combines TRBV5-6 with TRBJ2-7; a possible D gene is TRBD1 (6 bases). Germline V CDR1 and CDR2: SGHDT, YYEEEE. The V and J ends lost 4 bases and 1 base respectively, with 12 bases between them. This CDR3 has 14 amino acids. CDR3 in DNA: TGTGCCAGCAGCCGGTACAGGGAGTCCTACGAGCAGTACGTC. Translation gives CASSRYRESYEQYV.

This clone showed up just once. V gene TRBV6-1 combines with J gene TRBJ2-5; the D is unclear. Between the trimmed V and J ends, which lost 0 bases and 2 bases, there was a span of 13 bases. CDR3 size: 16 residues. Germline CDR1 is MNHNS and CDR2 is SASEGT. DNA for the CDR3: TGTGCCAGCAGTGAAGCGGATCGGGCAGTACAAGAGACCCAGTACTTC. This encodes CASSEADRAVQETQYF.

The CDR3 sequence is CASSTRGASLRELFF. The CDR3, as DNA: TGTGCCAGTAGTACACGGGGGGCCTCTCTCCGGGAGCTGTTTTTT. The V gene is TRBV19, the J gene TRBJ2-2; a possible D gene is TRBD2 (7 bases). The CDR3 covers 15 residues. Trimming removed 4 bases at V and 9 bases at J, with 18 bases between. The V gene's germline CDR1 is LNHDA and CDR2 SQIVND (reference sequence).

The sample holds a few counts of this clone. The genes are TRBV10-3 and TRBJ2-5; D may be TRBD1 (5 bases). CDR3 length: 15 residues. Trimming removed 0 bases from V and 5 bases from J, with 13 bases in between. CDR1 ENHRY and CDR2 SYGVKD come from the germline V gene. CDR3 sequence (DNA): TGTGCCATCAGTGAGTCGCCCGGCTCAGGGGAGACCCAGTACTTC. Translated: CAISESPGSGETQYF.